This entry is about one TCR beta chain. Its antigen is as yet unknown. Measured with immunoSEQ multiplex PCR; TCRdb has only the in-frame clones, and not every one. The sample contains some 52,000 clones, approximately 79% of which appear only once. The record originates from a study of vaccination effects on CD4 cells after COVID-19. Study background: BNT162b2 vaccine or mRNA-1273 vaccine was given to participants in two doses. General study points: Late post-vaccination samples showed marked contraction of infection- and vaccine-induced clones.

Pools of viral peptides were used by the ViraFEST assay to expand antigen-specific CD4+ T cells ahead of sequencing. Upon completion of more than eight days in culture, CD4+ T cells were isolated. Previously uninfected by SARS-CoV-2, the vaccine recipients also showed negative nucleocapsid antibodies. Days 3 and 7 saw half the medium replaced with IL-2 medium. The CDR3 runs to 14 residues. V was pared by 5 bases and J by 5 bases, with 3 bases of the junction left unmatched. Looked up from germline, CDR1 is KGHDR and CDR2 is SFDVKD. The chain has TRBV24-1 and TRBJ2-1; 9 positions match TRBD2. The input for sequencing was CD4+ T cells from PBMCs cultured with HCoV-OC43 spike peptides, taken before COVID-19 vaccination. The sample's subset: HCoV-OC43 spike overlapping peptide pool stimulation. This receptor was obtained from a human donor who received a COVID-19 vaccine. The CDR3 reads CATSARTSDNEQFF. CDR3 DNA: TGTGCCACCAGTGCTCGGACTAGCGACAATGAGCAGTTCTTC.